The entry below gives a single T cell receptor beta chain sequence along with its context. The V gene end was trimmed by 4 bases and the J gene end by 5 bases; junction bases not matched to a gene: 8. Germline loops: CDR1 SGDLS, CDR2 YYNGEE. This CDR3 is built from 14 residues. This entry comes from a study of cytomegalovirus exposure and HLA in healthy donors. Primers included in the PCR were 60 Vbeta and 13 Jbeta primers. Measured with immunoSEQ multiplex PCR; TCRdb has only the in-frame clones, and not every one. The sample consists of roughly 80,000 clones, around 80% of them appearing once. The origin of this receptor is a male donor in good health and CMV-seronegative. This rearrangement joins TRBV9 to TRBJ2-5; 7 nucleotides line up with TRBD1. The sample consisted of PBMCs. The CDR3 loop is CASSTNRGRETQYF. In nucleotides, the CDR3 is TGTGCCAGCAGCACCAACAGGGGACGGGAGACCCAGTACTTC. The full variable domain, completed using reference TRBV9 and TRBJ2-5, is DSGVTQTPKHLITATGQRVTLRCSPRSGDLSVYWYQQSLDQGLQFLIQYYNGEERAKGNILERFSAQQFPDLHSELNLSSLELGDSALYFCASSTNRGRETQYFGPGTRLLVL.